This T cell receptor (beta chain) was recorded in a study of blood T cell repertoires in COVID-19. As for the study in general: In each case, the material was cDNA or gDNA derived from T cells, B-cell-depleted T cells, or PBMCs.

In the study's own analysis: Amplification of reference gene primers was used by the study to estimate nucleated cell counts. Sequencing was performed with immunoSEQ multiplex PCR; in TCRdb, only in-frame clones are kept and a portion is missing. V, J and clone size derive from that table, while D and trimming were established from the DNA sequence. Of roughly 100,000 clones in the sample, approximately 83% were seen once. The ends were cut back, 2 bases at V and 0 bases at J, with 7 bases in the middle. Germline V gives CDR1 SNHLY, CDR2 FYNNEI. The CDR3 length is 14 residues. The sample comprised peripheral blood. This clonotype was obtained from a woman aged 80 or older with active or convalescent COVID-19. This chain links TRBV2 with TRBJ1-1; D is uncertain. The CDR3 reads CASSERRMNTEAFF. The CDR3 DNA reads as TGTGCCAGCAGTGAAAGGCGGATGAACACTGAAGCTTTCTTT. The whole variable domain, filled in from reference TRBV2 and TRBJ1-1, reads EPEVTQTPSHQVTQMGQEVILRCVPISNHLYFYWYRQILGQKVEFLVSFYNNEISEKSEIFDDQFSVERPDGSNFTLKIRSTKLEDSAMYFCASSERRMNTEAFFGQGTRLTVV.